A selection of T cell receptor beta chains follows, all from one sample in a study of cytomegalovirus exposure and HLA in healthy donors. Using immunoSEQ multiplex PCR, the repertoire was profiled, and TCRdb retains in-frame clones only, with some absent. This sample has some 65,000 clones; almost 80% occur once, and the top ten carry 3%. The material sequenced was PBMCs. Every receptor here comes from a girl aged 10 to 17 in good health and CMV-seropositive. Each CDR3 is given with its conserved first and last residue. Each record gives: V gene, J gene, clone size, D gene, CDR3 DNA, CDR3 protein. A D gene is named only where the DNA matches it firmly. The size of a clone is reported for some rows only, either as once, few or many, or as a class for expanded clones.

v_gene: TRBV4-3
j_gene: TRBJ2-1
abundance: .
d_gene: TRBD1
CDR3nt: TGCGCCAGCAGCCAAGATCGGGGACAGGGAAGGTATGAGCAGTTCTTC
CDR3aa: CASSQDRGQGRYEQFF

v_gene: TRBV2
j_gene: TRBJ2-3
abundance: .
d_gene: TRBD2
CDR3nt: TGTGCCAGCAGTGAGACGATCCCACTAGCGGGGGACACAGATACGCAGTATTTT
CDR3aa: CASSETIPLAGDTDTQYF

v_gene: TRBV29-1
j_gene: TRBJ2-1
abundance: .
d_gene: .
CDR3nt: TGCAGCGTTCCCCAAACCTACAATGAGCAGTTCTTC
CDR3aa: CSVPQTYNEQFF

v_gene: TRBV4-1
j_gene: TRBJ1-1
abundance: .
d_gene: TRBD1
CDR3nt: TGCGCCAGCAGCCAACGACAGGGCTACACTGAAGCTTTCTTT
CDR3aa: CASSQRQGYTEAFF

v_gene: TRBV27
j_gene: TRBJ1-3
abundance: .
d_gene: TRBD1
CDR3nt: TGTGCCAGCAGTCCATCCGGGACAGGGGGCGTTTTGCACTCTGGAAACACCATATATTTT
CDR3aa: CASSPSGTGGVLHSGNTIYF

v_gene: TRBV29-1
j_gene: TRBJ1-2
abundance: .
d_gene: .
CDR3nt: TGCAGCGTTGTTAACAGGAGCAACTATGGCTACACCTTC
CDR3aa: CSVVNRSNYGYTF

v_gene: TRBV6-6
j_gene: TRBJ1-3
abundance: .
d_gene: TRBD1
CDR3nt: TGTGCCAGCAGATATACGACAGGGGGCGTGGGTAACACCATATATTTT
CDR3aa: CASRYTTGGVGNTIYF

v_gene: TRBV5-1
j_gene: TRBJ2-3
abundance: .
d_gene: TRBD2
CDR3nt: TGCGCCAGCAGCCCGGGGGGAATAAACACAGATACGCAGTATTTT
CDR3aa: CASSPGGINTDTQYF

v_gene: TRBV5-4
j_gene: TRBJ2-5
abundance: .
d_gene: TRBD1
CDR3nt: TGTGCCAGCAGGTACGGACAGGGGGAGACCCAGTACTTC
CDR3aa: CASRYGQGETQYF

v_gene: TRBV5-8
j_gene: TRBJ1-1
abundance: .
d_gene: .
CDR3nt: TGTGCCAGCAGCTTGTTTTTTTGGCCTGAAGCTTTCTTT
CDR3aa: CASSLFFWPEAFF

v_gene: TRBV4-3
j_gene: TRBJ2-1
abundance: .
d_gene: TRBD2
CDR3nt: TGCGCCAGCAGCCAAGGGACTAGCGGGAGGTCTCGGAATGAGCAGTTCTTC
CDR3aa: CASSQGTSGRSRNEQFF

v_gene: TRBV27
j_gene: TRBJ2-4
abundance: few
d_gene: .
CDR3nt: TGTGCCAGCAGCTCAAAAGCGGTAGCCAAAAACATTCAGTACTTC
CDR3aa: CASSSKAVAKNIQYF

v_gene: TRBV30
j_gene: TRBJ2-2
abundance: .
d_gene: .
CDR3nt: TGTGCCTGGAATTCAGGGCCCGGGGAGCTGTTTTTT
CDR3aa: CAWNSGPGELFF

v_gene: TRBV21-1
j_gene: TRBJ1-4
abundance: .
d_gene: .
CDR3nt: TGTGCCACCGACGGGTTACTGTTTTTT
CDR3aa: CATDGLLFF

v_gene: TRBV6-5
j_gene: TRBJ2-7
abundance: .
d_gene: .
CDR3nt: TGTGCCAGCAGTCAAGACAGGTTCGAGCAGTACTTC
CDR3aa: CASSQDRFEQYF

v_gene: TRBV9
j_gene: TRBJ1-2
abundance: .
d_gene: TRBD1
CDR3nt: TGTGCCAGCAGCGTCTCCGGACAGGGCTATGGCTACACCTTC
CDR3aa: CASSVSGQGYGYTF

v_gene: TRBV10-3
j_gene: TRBJ1-2
abundance: .
d_gene: .
CDR3nt: TGTGCCATCAGTGAGGGGAGAGGCTACACCTTC
CDR3aa: CAISEGRGYTF

v_gene: TRBV19
j_gene: TRBJ2-7
abundance: .
d_gene: TRBD1
CDR3nt: TGTGCCAGTAGTATCGGGGACAGGAGTTCCTACGAGCAGTACTTC
CDR3aa: CASSIGDRSSYEQYF

v_gene: TRBV6-1
j_gene: TRBJ2-1
abundance: few
d_gene: .
CDR3nt: TGTGCCAGCTTCGTGAGGGCTGAGCAGTTCTTC
CDR3aa: CASFVRAEQFF

v_gene: TRBV9
j_gene: TRBJ2-7
abundance: .
d_gene: .
CDR3nt: TGTGCCAGCAGCGTAGCCCCAGGGTTCTACGAGCAGTACTTC
CDR3aa: CASSVAPGFYEQYF

v_gene: TRBV30
j_gene: TRBJ1-5
abundance: .
d_gene: .
CDR3nt: TGTGCCTGGAGTGGACAGGTTTACAATCAGCCCCAGCATTTT
CDR3aa: CAWSGQVYNQPQHF

v_gene: TRBV2
j_gene: TRBJ1-1
abundance: few
d_gene: .
CDR3nt: TGTGCCAGCAGTGAGCAGCCTAAGGGGTTGAACACTGAAGCTTTCTTT
CDR3aa: CASSEQPKGLNTEAFF